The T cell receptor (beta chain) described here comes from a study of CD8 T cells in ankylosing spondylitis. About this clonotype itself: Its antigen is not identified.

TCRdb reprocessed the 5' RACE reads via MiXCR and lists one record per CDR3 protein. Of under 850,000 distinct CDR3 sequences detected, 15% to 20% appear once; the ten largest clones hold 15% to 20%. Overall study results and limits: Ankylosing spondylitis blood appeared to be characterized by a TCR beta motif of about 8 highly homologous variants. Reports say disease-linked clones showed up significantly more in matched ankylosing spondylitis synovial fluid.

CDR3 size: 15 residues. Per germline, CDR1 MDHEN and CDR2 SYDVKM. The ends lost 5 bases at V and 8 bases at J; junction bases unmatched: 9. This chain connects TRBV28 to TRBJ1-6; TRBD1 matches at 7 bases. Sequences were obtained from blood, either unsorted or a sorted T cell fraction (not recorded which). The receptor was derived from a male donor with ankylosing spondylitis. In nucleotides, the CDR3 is TGTGCCAGCAGTCTCCCCGACAGGGATGATTCACCCCTCCACTTT. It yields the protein CASSLPDRDDSPLHF.